This TCR beta chain comes out of a study of shared clonotypes between healthy human individuals. Broader study findings: A few donors shared around 5.2% of their naive CD4 clonotypes.

As defined, naive CD8 cells were CD45RO-negative and positively selected for CCR7, with terminally differentiated effector memory CD45RA+ cells excluded. Healthy HIV-negative adults with no recent acute infections or vaccinations were recruited as donors. All donors were Caucasian adults living in Nashville, Tennessee. Profiled with immunoSEQ multiplex PCR; TCRdb holds only in-frame clones, not every one. Altogether roughly 2,000,000 clones are present, about 93% being singletons, with the ten largest covering under 2%. In regard to this clone: The antigen is undetermined.

The origin of this receptor is a man aged 18 to 30 in good health. Some clones in this sample may be carry-over from other donors' samples. The sample was naive CD8+ T cells from PBMCs.

The CDR3 region is CSVEMPGYSRVDTQYF. Here the CDR3 DNA reads TGCAGCGTTGAGATGCCAGGGTATTCTAGGGTAGATACGCAGTATTTT. The chain employs TRBV29-1 and TRBJ2-3; maybe TRBD1 (5 bases). V dropped 3 bases and J dropped 5 bases, with 21 bases sitting between them. The length of the CDR3 is 16 residues. CDR1 and CDR2 (germline): SQVTM, ANQGSEA.